The next 13 T cell receptor beta chains were all read from a single sample in a study of blood T cells in healthy people across ages. A second PCR, run for about 7 to 12 cycles, used a sample-barcoded 5' primer plus a J-beta primer mix. MiXCR was run by TCRdb on the 5' RACE reads, yielding one entry per CDR3 protein. The sample has more than 550,000 distinct CDR3 sequences, over 20% seen once; the top ten hold roughly 22%. The sample consisted of blood. These TCRs come from a man between 65 and 85 years old in good health.

In this sample, this clonotype turned up a few times. The rearrangement joins TRBV20-1 to TRBJ1-4; D ambiguous. CDR1 is DFQATT, CDR2 SNEGSKA, per germline (reference sequence). Trimming took off 1 base at V and 3 bases at J, with 6 bases between the two ends. This CDR3 region has 13 residues. The CDR3 reads CSARVIANEKLFF. Here the CDR3 DNA reads TGCAGTGCTAGAGTTATAGCTAATGAAAAACTGTTTTTT.

The chain employs TRBV5-5 and TRBJ2-7, with D possibly matching TRBD2 (5 bases). Trimming cost V 3 bases and J 6 bases, with 19 bases left between them. The CDR3 has 15 amino acids. Germline lookup yields CDR1 SGHKS and CDR2 YYEKEE (reference sequence). CDR3 in amino acids: CASSSRSDGVSEQYF. CDR3 coding DNA: TGTGCCAGCAGCTCCCGCTCGGACGGGGTTAGCGAGCAGTACTTC.

This clonotype was seen a handful of times. This chain links TRBV12-3 or TRBV12-4 with TRBJ2-2; 7 nucleotides match TRBD1. The CDR3 totals 14 residues. The V segment lost 6 bases and the J segment 4 bases; nucleotides outside the gene matches: 5. CDR3 coding DNA: TGTGCCAGCAGCAGACAGGGTGGCACCGGGGAGCTGTTTTTT. Translation: CASSRQGGTGELFF.

The gene calls are TRBV29-1 and TRBJ1-1, with 8 bases that match TRBD1. CDR3 length: 12 residues. The germline V gene has CDR1 SQVTM and CDR2 ANQGSEA. V lost 8 bases and J lost 5; bases outside the gene matches: 7. The CDR3 spells CSTGQGGTEAFF. DNA for the CDR3: TGCAGCACCGGACAGGGAGGGACTGAAGCTTTCTTT. Drawing the rest from reference TRBV29-1 and TRBJ1-1, the complete variable domain is SAVISQKPSRDICQRGTSLTIQCQVDSQVTMMFWYRQQPGQSLTLIATANQGSEATYESGFVIDKFPISRPNLTFSTLTVSNMSPEDSSIYLCSTGQGGTEAFFGQGTRLTVV.

The V and J genes are TRBV5-6 and TRBJ2-5; 8 positions match TRBD2. Per the germline V gene, CDR1 is SGHDT and CDR2 is YYEEEE. V lost 2 bases and J lost 3; bases outside the gene matches: 9. The CDR3 loop spans 16 amino acids. The CDR3 here is CASSFKFSAGEETQYF. The CDR3 DNA reads as TGTGCCAGCAGCTTTAAATTTTCAGCGGGGGAAGAGACCCAGTACTTC.

The chain is built from TRBV20-1 and TRBJ2-5; TRBD2 aligns across 9 bases. The CDR3 sequence is 15 residues long. CDR1 is DFQATT and CDR2 is SNEGSKA in the germline V gene (reference sequence). V was clipped by 5 bases and J by 1 base; unmatched bases: 8. The CDR3 loop is CSAPQASGAQETQYF. CDR3 sequence (DNA): TGCAGTGCTCCCCAGGCTAGCGGGGCCCAAGAGACCCAGTACTTC.

This clonotype was recorded a few times. This chain connects TRBV12-3 or TRBV12-4 to TRBJ2-1, with TRBD2 matching over 7 bases. J gave up 2 bases and V 6 bases, and 7 bases lay outside the gene matches. This CDR3 has 15 residues. The CDR3 sequence is CASRRGTNTYNEQFF. CDR3 in DNA: TGTGCCAGCAGGCGAGGGACTAACACCTACAATGAGCAGTTCTTC.

This clonotype was picked up a small number of times. The chain joins TRBV5-1 to TRBJ1-1; D is undetermined. CDR3 length equals 14 residues. V shed 3 bases and J shed 1 base, with 10 bases lying between them. The germline V gene encodes CDR1 SGHRS and CDR2 YFSETQ. Written as DNA, the CDR3 is TGCGCCAGCAGCTACGGGCCCAGGAACACTGAAGCTTTCTTT. Encoded protein: CASSYGPRNTEAFF.

In its sample, this clonotype was seen many times. The chain couples TRBV12-5 to TRBJ2-7; the D gene is possibly TRBD2 (5 bases). The J call could be wrong; TRBJ2-1 is a better fit for the DNA end. The CDR3 length is 14 residues. Looked up from germline, CDR1 is LGHNT and CDR2 is FRNRAP. The CDR3 sequence: CASVPMTGSDEQFF. CDR3 bases: TGTGCTAGTGTCCCTATGACTGGGAGCGATGAGCAGTTCTTC.

This clonotype appeared a few times. V gene TRBV14 combines with J gene TRBJ2-3, with a possible D match to TRBD2 (5 bases). V was trimmed by 0 bases and J by 2 bases, leaving 12 bases between them. The CDR3 loop spans 16 amino acids. Germline V lookup: CDR1 SGHDN, CDR2 FVKESK. CDR3 DNA sequence: TGTGCCAGCAGCCAAGATCAAGGACTCTACACAGATACGCAGTATTTT. Encoded protein: CASSQDQGLYTDTQYF. Variable domain in full (rest from reference TRBV14 and TRBJ2-3): EAGVTQFPSHSVIEKGQTVTLRCDPISGHDNLYWYRRVMGKEIKFLLHFVKESKQDESGMPNNRFLAERTGGTYSTLKVQPAELEDSGVYFCASSQDQGLYTDTQYFGPGTRLTVL.

This clonotype was observed a handful of times. The chain is built from TRBV19 and TRBJ1-2; TRBD1 matches at 11 bases. This CDR3 is 17 amino acids long. Germline CDR1 is LNHDA and CDR2 is SQIVND (reference sequence). J was trimmed by 4 bases and V by 3 bases; bases with no gene match: 10. CDR3 DNA sequence: TGTGCCAGTAGTATTCGGGACAGGGGGAGTCCCCTCTATGGCTACACCTTC. Translated: CASSIRDRGSPLYGYTF.

The rearrangement joins TRBV6-1 to TRBJ2-2; D possibly corresponds to TRBD1 (7 bases). The ends were cut back, 5 bases at V and 1 base at J, with 14 bases in the middle. Germline CDR1 MNHNS, CDR2 SASEGT. The length of the CDR3 is 16 residues. CDR3 region: CASSPRRGRNTGELFF. The CDR3 region has the DNA TGTGCCAGCAGTCCCCGGAGGGGGCGGAACACCGGGGAGCTGTTTTTT.

Regarding this clonotype: The conserved phenylalanine or tryptophan normally closing the CDR3 is absent here, so this likely arose from a read error. The chain employs TRBV12-3 or TRBV12-4 and TRBJ1-2; a possible D gene is TRBD1 (6 bases). The germline V and J ends were trimmed by 2 bases and 3 bases, with 10 bases remaining between them. The CDR3 sequence is 14 residues long. The CDR3 loop is CASSLTGIHYGYTL. The CDR3 DNA follows: TGTGCCAGCAGTTTAACAGGGATTCACTATGGCTACACCCTC.